This T cell receptor (beta chain) was retrieved from a study of tumor and adjacent non-tumor tissue in lung cancer (dated by TCRdb to the late 2010s). A note on the overall study: By cancer type, the cohort comprised about 13 adenocarcinoma patients, a couple of squamous cell carcinoma patients and 1 small cell lung cancer patient. A total of approximately 120,000,000 productive TCRbeta reads were generated by sequencing, corresponding to an average of roughly 4.1 million reads per sample. Ages among the roughly 15 patients ranged from about 30 to 85 years, there were around ten men and 5 women, and disease was at TNM stage I to III. TCRbeta CDR3 sequencing was performed on roughly 32 paired specimens, with one tumor sample and one normal lung sample collected per patient. The study compared bulk TCRbeta repertoires from lung tumor tissue and matched distant non-tumor lung tissue of around 14 lung cancer patients.

Spanning cysteine to phenylalanine, the CDR3 consists of 15 amino acids. Left in the record is the CDR3 DNA by itself, 45 bases read in frame from the first base. CDR1 and CDR2 are drawn from the germline V gene: MNHEY, SVGEGT. RNA was isolated from bulk unsorted tissue, and RNA quality was assessed with a NanoDrop ND-1000 and an Agilent 2100. The donors were newly diagnosed lung cancer patients admitted for thoracic surgery in China from August to November 2014 who had not received prior chemotherapy. Patients with previous radiotherapy or chemotherapy, or with another concurrent cancer, were excluded from the study. Surgical tissue pieces of about 1-2.3 cm3 were preserved in RNAlater solution and were kept at -80 degrees C until use. On the study overall, not on this receptor specifically: The methods do not name the sequencing platform or mention unique molecular identifiers. With only roughly 14 patients in the cohort, the authors noted that larger samples and more detailed clinical data are needed. The top 100 clones made up a significantly larger cumulative share of the repertoire in normal lung than in tumor tissue. TCR diversity was significantly higher in younger patients, and higher tumor TCR diversity was associated with shorter overall and disease-free survival. TCR diversity (inverse Simpson) was significantly higher in tumor than in normal lung tissue (roughly 430 vs 170, P = 0.0075, Mann-Whitney U test). Because peripheral blood was not sequenced, blood TCRbeta repertoires in the lung cancer patients of the study were not examined.

With respect to this clonotype: Its antigen remains undetermined. An end of the junction differs from the germline gene, which may be a read error.

Library preparation employed multiplex PCR. Instrument used: Illumina HiSeq 2500. TCRbeta libraries were built by three rounds of nested PCR using primers (Table S4), following protocols modified from ARM-PCR. Before sequencing, PCR products of 200-500 bp were excised from the gel and purified with the QIAquick gel extraction kit. In the authors' own workflow: Trimmomatic was used to clean the reads, FLASH was used to merge the reads into complete CDR3 sequences, and MiTCR was used to assign the reads to V(D)J germline segments. Clonal diversity was calculated as the inverse Simpson's index using VDJtools. A read counted as productive if the sequence was in-frame and lacked a premature stop codon. Using fastp at Q25 and MiXCR, TCRdb reprocessed the public reads and kept productive beta chains. CDR3 protein sequences are deduplicated, and each keeps its most common genes and DNA. None of the V and J calls come from the authors' own analysis; TCRdb made them. The sample includes 120,000 to 150,000 distinct CDR3 sequences, with 66% observed a single time. The ten largest clones represent around a sixth of the sample.

The receptor chain draws on TRBV6-2 or TRBV6-3 and TRBJ1-1; the D gene is possibly TRBD1, with 5 bases matching. The source material was lung tumor tissue. This TCR was recovered from a man between 60 and 75 years old with small cell lung cancer. DNA sequence: TGTGCCAGGAGTAAACCGACAGTGGTGGGTACTGACGCTTTCTTT. Translated, this is CARSKPTVVGTDAFF.